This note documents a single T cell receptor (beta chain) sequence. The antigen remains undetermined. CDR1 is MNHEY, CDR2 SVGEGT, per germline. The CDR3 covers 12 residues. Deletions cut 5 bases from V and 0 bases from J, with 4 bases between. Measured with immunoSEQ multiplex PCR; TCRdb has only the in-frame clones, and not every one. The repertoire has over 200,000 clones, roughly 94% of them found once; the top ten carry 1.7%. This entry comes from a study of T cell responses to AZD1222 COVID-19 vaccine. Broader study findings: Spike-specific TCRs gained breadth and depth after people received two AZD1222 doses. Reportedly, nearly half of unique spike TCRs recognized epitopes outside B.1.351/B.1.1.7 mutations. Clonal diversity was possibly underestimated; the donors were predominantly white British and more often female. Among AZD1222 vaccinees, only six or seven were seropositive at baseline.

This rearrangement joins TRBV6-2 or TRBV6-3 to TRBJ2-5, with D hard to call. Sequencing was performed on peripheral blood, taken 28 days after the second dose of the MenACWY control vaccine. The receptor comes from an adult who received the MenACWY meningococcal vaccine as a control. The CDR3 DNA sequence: TGTGCCAGCAGTGGTAACCAAGAGACCCAGTACTTC. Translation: CASSGNQETQYF.